Each of the 9 T cell receptor beta chains below was sequenced from the same sample in a study of PD-L1 blockade in urothelial cancer (dated by TCRdb to between 2016 and 2019). The library was prepared using the immunoSEQ multiplex PCR assay. The table comes from immuneACCESS by way of TCRdb, which keeps in-frame sequences with V and J called. Part of the clones is missing from these tables; in studies checked, under half for an unresolved V gene and the rest for unknown reasons. In all, the sample holds about 44,000 clones, and roughly 82% of those were seen once. The ten largest clones capture under 4% of the sample. The input for sequencing was PBMCs, taken around atezolizumab (anti-PD-L1) treatment. The receptors were gathered from a man aged 65-85 years with urothelial cancer.

This clone was seen only a few times. The sample has other DNA sequences that encode this CDR3 too. V and J are TRBV7-8 and TRBJ1-1; 11 nucleotides align to TRBD1. V lost 4 bases and J lost 2; bases outside the gene matches: 6. Germline lookup yields CDR1 SGHVS and CDR2 FQNEAQ. The CDR3 totals 16 residues. Here the CDR3 DNA reads TGTGCCAGCAGCTCCCGGGACAGGGGGTCAAACACTGAAGCTTTCTTT. It codes for CASSSRDRGSNTEAFF. The variable domain in full, with the rest retrieved from reference TRBV7-8 and TRBJ1-1, is GAGVSQSPRYKVAKRGQDVALRCDPISGHVSLFWYQQALGQGPEFLTYFQNEAQLDKSGLPSDRFFAERPEGSVSTLKIQRTQQEDSAVYLCASSSRDRGSNTEAFFGQGTRLTVV.

The CDR3 DNA reads as TGTGCCAGTAGTATCGACAGAGACTCCTACGAGCAGTACTTC. The encoded protein is CASSIDRDSYEQYF. The J gene is TRBJ2-7, the V gene TRBV19, with D perhaps TRBD1 (5 bases). The V end was cut by 3 bases, the J end by 0 bases, with 9 bases between. This CDR3 spans 14 amino acids. The V gene's germline CDR1 is LNHDA and CDR2 SQIVND (reference sequence).

V usage is TRBV5-1 and J usage is TRBJ1-5; D gene uncertain. V was cut by 0 bases and J by 4 bases, with 5 bases left in between. From germline, CDR1 is SGHRS and CDR2 YFSETQ. This CDR3 has 13 residues. This CDR3 is CASSLDENQPQHF. The CDR3 DNA reads TGCGCCAGCAGCTTGGACGAGAATCAGCCCCAGCATTTT.

This clone was recorded many times. The chain employs TRBV5-5 and TRBJ1-2, with D uncertain. V lost 0 bases and J 3 bases, leaving 9 bases between the germline ends. CDR1 and CDR2 from the germline V gene are SGHKS and YYEKEE (reference sequence). The CDR3 has 14 residues. The CDR3 protein is CASSLAPGDYGYTF. The CDR3 coding sequence is TGTGCCAGCAGCTTGGCCCCGGGAGACTATGGCTACACCTTC.

V usage is TRBV19 and J usage is TRBJ1-1; D unresolved. The CDR3 is 14 residues long. Trimming pared 7 bases from V and 1 base from J, leaving 13 bases between. Per the germline V gene, CDR1 is LNHDA and CDR2 is SQIVND (reference sequence). CDR3 coding DNA: TGTGCCAGTACCTTAGACGGAGCGAACACTGAAGCTTTCTTT. Amino acid sequence: CASTLDGANTEAFF.

This clone has a single count. The rearrangement joins TRBV5-1 to TRBJ1-1; TRBD1 matches at 7 bases. V lost 3 bases, J lost 8 bases, and 13 bases stayed unmatched. The CDR3 totals 15 residues. Looked up from germline, CDR1 is SGHRS and CDR2 is YFSETQ. Here the CDR3 DNA reads TGCGCCAGCAGCTCGGGGGTATCAGGGGGATTAGAAGCTTTCTTT. Protein: CASSSGVSGGLEAFF.

This clone was detected once. V gene TRBV5-4 combines with J gene TRBJ1-3; tentatively, D is TRBD1 (6 bases). Trimming cost V 3 bases and J 3 bases, with 10 bases left between them. The CDR3 runs 14 residues. Germline loops: CDR1 SGHNT, CDR2 YYREEE (reference sequence). For the CDR3, the DNA is TGTGCCAGCAGCTGGGACACGAATGGAAACACCATATATTTT. Translated: CASSWDTNGNTIYF.

On this clone itself: Additional DNA sequences in this sample encode the identical CDR3. The chain carries TRBV30 and TRBJ2-6; TRBD1 might be the D (5 bases). Germline V gene data show CDR1 as GTSNPN and CDR2 as SVGIG (reference sequence). The CDR3 is made up of 13 amino acids. Trimming took 6 bases from V and 4 from J, leaving 10 bases between them. The CDR3 is CACQGLGANVLTF. CDR3 in DNA: TGTGCCTGCCAGGGTCTCGGGGCCAACGTCCTGACTTTC.

The genes are TRBV6-6 and TRBJ2-6, with D unresolved. Looked up from germline, CDR1 is MNHNY and CDR2 is SVGAGI (reference sequence). Trimming removed 2 bases from V and 0 bases from J, with 8 bases in between. The CDR3 length is 16 residues. CDR3 sequence reads: CASSYDLDSGANVLTF. CDR3 DNA: TGTGCCAGCAGTTACGACCTAGACTCTGGGGCCAACGTCCTGACTTTC.